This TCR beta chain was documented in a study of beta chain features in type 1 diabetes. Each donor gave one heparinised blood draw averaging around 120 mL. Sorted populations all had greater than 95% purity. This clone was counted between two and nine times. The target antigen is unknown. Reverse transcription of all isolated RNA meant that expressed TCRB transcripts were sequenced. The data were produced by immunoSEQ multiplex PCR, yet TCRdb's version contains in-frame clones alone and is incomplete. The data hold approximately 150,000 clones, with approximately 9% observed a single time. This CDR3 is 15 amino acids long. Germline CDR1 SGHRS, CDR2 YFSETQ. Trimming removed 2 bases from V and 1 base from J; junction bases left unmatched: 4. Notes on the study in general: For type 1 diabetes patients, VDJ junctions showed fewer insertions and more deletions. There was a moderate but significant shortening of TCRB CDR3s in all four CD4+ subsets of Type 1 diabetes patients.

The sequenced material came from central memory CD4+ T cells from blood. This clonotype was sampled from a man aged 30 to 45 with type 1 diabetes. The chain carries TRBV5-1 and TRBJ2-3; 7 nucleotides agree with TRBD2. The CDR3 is CASSFGAGGTDTQYF. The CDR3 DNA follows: TGCGCCAGCAGCTTTGGGGCGGGGGGCACAGATACGCAGTATTTT.